A single sample gave rise to the 3 T cell receptor beta chains below, sequenced in a study of response to subunit inactivated influenza vaccine. TCRdb re-analysed the RT-PCR reads in MiXCR, keeping a single row per CDR3 protein. The repertoire has approximately 170,000 distinct CDR3 sequences, roughly 14% of them found once; the top ten carry roughly 25%. The material sequenced was CD8+ T cells sorted from PBMCs, taken 4 to 6 days after vaccination. The receptors were sampled from a man between 50 and 59 years old who received an inactivated influenza vaccine.

This clonotype was seen at least ten times. The chain links TRBV3-1 to TRBJ2-2, with D uncertain. In germline, CDR1 is LGHDT, CDR2 YNNKEL (reference sequence). The CDR3 spans 13 residues. V dropped 1 base and J dropped 6 bases, with 6 bases sitting between them. The CDR3 region has the DNA TGTGCCAGCAGCCAAGGCCTGGCCGGGGAGCTGTTTTTT. Residues: CASSQGLAGELFF.

The chain carries TRBV24-1 and TRBJ2-1; 11 bases map to TRBD2. Germline trimming cut 9 bases from V and 7 bases from J; bases unmatched to any gene: 1. Germline assignment: CDR1 KGHDR and CDR2 SFDVKD. The CDR3 extends over 12 amino acids. The CDR3 loop is CATGTSGNEQFF. The CDR3 nucleotides are TGTGCCACCGGGACTAGCGGTAATGAGCAGTTCTTC.

Only a few counts were recorded for this clonotype. This chain links TRBV7-2 with TRBJ2-3, with a weak D call TRBD2 (6 bases). Germline loops: CDR1 SGHTA, CDR2 FQGNSA. The CDR3 extends over 13 amino acids. Trimming removed 1 base at V and 6 bases at J, with 8 bases between. In nucleotides, the CDR3 is TGTGCCAGCAGCTTAGTCGGGAGCGATACGCAGTATTTT. This codes for CASSLVGSDTQYF. Looking up the rest from reference TRBV7-2 and TRBJ2-3 gives the full variable domain: GAGVSQSPSNKVTEKGKDVELRCDPISGHTALYWYRQSLGQGLEFLIYFQGNSAPDKSGLPSDRFSAERTGGSVSTLTIQRTQQEDSAVYLCASSLVGSDTQYFGPGTRLTVL.